What follows are 5 T cell receptor beta chains derived from one specimen sequenced in a study of cytomegalovirus exposure and HLA in healthy donors. Generated by immunoSEQ multiplex PCR, the TCRdb table keeps only in-frame clones and is missing some. Here the sample spans more than 300,000 clones, 86% being singletons. Specimen: PBMCs. Source of these receptors: a young woman in good health and CMV-seronegative.

The CDR3 DNA follows: TGTGCCAGCGAGGGAGTAAACACTGAAGCTTTCTTT. As protein: CASEGVNTEAFF. The J gene is TRBJ1-1, the V gene TRBV9; D call uncertain. Trimming stripped 7 bases from V and 2 bases from J, with 9 bases between. The V gene's germline CDR1 is SGDLS and CDR2 YYNGEE. The CDR3 has 12 amino acids.

J is TRBJ2-3 and V is TRBV6-5, with a weak D call TRBD2 (5 bases). This CDR3 has 16 amino acids. CDR1 MNHEY and CDR2 SVGAGI come from the germline V gene. V was clipped by 0 bases and J by 1 base, with 11 bases between them. As DNA, the CDR3 is TGTGCCAGCAGTTACTCGACGGGTAGCGGCACAGATACGCAGTATTTT. It codes for CASSYSTGSGTDTQYF.

This chain links TRBV28 with TRBJ1-3; D gene ambiguous. Germline V gives CDR1 MDHEN, CDR2 SYDVKM. The CDR3 extends over 14 amino acids. V gave up 5 bases and J gave up 0 bases, with 8 bases separating them. In DNA form, the CDR3 reads TGTGCCAGCAGTACACCTGGCTCTGGAAACACCATATATTTT. Its protein product is CASSTPGSGNTIYF.

V gene TRBV7-2 combines with J gene TRBJ2-1; TRBD1 matches 10 bases. The V and J ends lost 7 bases and 2 bases, in that order; junction bases with no gene match: 5. The CDR3 spans 15 residues. The V gene's germline CDR1 is SGHTA and CDR2 FQGNSA. The CDR3 region is CASTQGQGAYNEQFF. The CDR3 coding sequence is TGTGCCAGCACCCAAGGACAGGGGGCCTACAATGAGCAGTTCTTC.

The rearrangement links TRBV5-5 to TRBJ2-2, with 7 bases aligning to TRBD1. The CDR3 is made up of 16 amino acids. The V gene end was trimmed by 6 bases and the J gene end by 6 bases; junction bases not matched to a gene: 14. Germline lookup yields CDR1 SGHKS and CDR2 YYEKEE (reference sequence). The CDR3 region is CASKGWGTEFAGELFF. The CDR3 nucleotides read TGTGCCAGCAAGGGATGGGGGACAGAGTTCGCCGGGGAGCTGTTTTTT.